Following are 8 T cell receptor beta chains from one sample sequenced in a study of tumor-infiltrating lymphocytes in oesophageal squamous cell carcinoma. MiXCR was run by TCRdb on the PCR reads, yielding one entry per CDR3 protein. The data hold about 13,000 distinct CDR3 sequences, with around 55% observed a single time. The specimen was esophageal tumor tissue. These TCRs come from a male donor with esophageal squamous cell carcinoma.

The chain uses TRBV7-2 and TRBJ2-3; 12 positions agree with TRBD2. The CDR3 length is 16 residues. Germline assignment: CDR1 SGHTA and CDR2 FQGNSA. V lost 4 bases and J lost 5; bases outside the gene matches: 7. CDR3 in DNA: TGTGCCAGCAGCTCACCTAGCGGGAGGGCCCTAGATACGCAGTATTTT. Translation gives CASSSPSGRALDTQYF.

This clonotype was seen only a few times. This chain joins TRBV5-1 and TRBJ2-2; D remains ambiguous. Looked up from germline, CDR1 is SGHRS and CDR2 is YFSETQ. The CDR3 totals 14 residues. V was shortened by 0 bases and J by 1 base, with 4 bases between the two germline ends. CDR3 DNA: TGCGCCAGCAGCTTGGGAGGGAACACCGGGGAGCTGTTTTTT. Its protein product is CASSLGGNTGELFF.

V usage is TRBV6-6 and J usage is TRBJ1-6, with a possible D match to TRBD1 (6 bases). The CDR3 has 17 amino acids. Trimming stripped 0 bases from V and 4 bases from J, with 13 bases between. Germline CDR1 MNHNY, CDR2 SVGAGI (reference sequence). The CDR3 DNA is TGTGCCAGCAGTTACTCTGGGCAGGGGCTATATAATTCACCCCTCCACTTT. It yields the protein CASSYSGQGLYNSPLHF.

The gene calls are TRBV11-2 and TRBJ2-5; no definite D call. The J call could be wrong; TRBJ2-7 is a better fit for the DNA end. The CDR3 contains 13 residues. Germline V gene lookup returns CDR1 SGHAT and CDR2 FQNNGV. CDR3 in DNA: TGTGCCAGCAGCCCAAAACACAGCTACGAGCAGTACTTC. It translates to CASSPKHSYEQYF.

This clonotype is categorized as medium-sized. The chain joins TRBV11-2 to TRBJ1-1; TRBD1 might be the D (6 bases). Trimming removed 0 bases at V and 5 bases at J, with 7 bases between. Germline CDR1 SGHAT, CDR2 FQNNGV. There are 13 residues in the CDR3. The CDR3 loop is CASSLDQGTEAFF. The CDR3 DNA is TGTGCCAGCAGCTTAGATCAGGGGACTGAAGCTTTCTTT.

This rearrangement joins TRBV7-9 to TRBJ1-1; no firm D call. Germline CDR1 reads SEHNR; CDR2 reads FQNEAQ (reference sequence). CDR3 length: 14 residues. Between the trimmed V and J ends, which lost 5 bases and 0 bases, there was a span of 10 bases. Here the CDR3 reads CASSDLYMNTEAFF. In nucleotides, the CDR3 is TGTGCCAGCAGCGACCTTTACATGAACACTGAAGCTTTCTTT.

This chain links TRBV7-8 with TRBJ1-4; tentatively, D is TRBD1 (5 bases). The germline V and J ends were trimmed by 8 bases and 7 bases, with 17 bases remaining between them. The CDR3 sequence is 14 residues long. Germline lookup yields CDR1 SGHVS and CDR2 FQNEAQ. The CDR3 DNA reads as TGTGCCAGCTCTGCGCGCAGGGACGGTGAAAAACTGTTTTTT. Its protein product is CASSARRDGEKLFF.

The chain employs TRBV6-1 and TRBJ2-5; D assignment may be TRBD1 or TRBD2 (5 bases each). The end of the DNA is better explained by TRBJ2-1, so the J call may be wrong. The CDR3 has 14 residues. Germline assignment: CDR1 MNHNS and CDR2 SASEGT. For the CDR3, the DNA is TGTGCCAGCCTCACCGGGACGGGTAGGGATGAGCAGTTCTTC. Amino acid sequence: CASLTGTGRDEQFF.